This T cell receptor beta chain was captured in a study of tumor-infiltrating lymphocytes in primary liver carcinoma. The wider study: The yield of productive TCRbeta reads per sample was roughly 3.65 to 7.5 million and was similar across tissue types. The study, taken as a whole, reports: Less overlap was seen in tumor-adjacent and tumor-blood pairs than in tumor region pairs.

This clonotype occurred a few times. The target antigen is unknown. Total RNA (approximately 500 ng) served as template for TCR beta cDNA synthesis primed by a constant-region primer. Slightly modified ARM-PCR with three nested multiplex PCR rounds yielded TCR beta libraries. TRBV1-TRBV30 forward primers paired with a C-beta reverse primer were used in the first two PCR rounds, which ran approximately 10 cycles each. TCRdb reanalysed the multiplex PCR reads using MiXCR and keeps one entry per CDR3 protein. The sample has some 120,000 distinct CDR3 sequences, approximately 64% seen once. Each 20-30 mg portion of unsorted bulk tissue served as the source for co-extraction of RNA and DNA. Separate regions, five per tumor, were sampled. Over 75% of the cells were viable tumor cells in every tumor sample. Germline V lookup: CDR1 MDHEN, CDR2 SYDVKM. The CDR3 length is 16 residues. Trimming cost V 6 bases and J 4 bases; bases outside gene matches: 13.

The rearrangement uses TRBV28 and TRBJ2-3, with TRBD2 matching over 7 bases. The sequence derives from a woman aged 55 to 70 with primary liver carcinoma and hepatitis B virus infection. Sequencing input: liver tumor tissue from sampling region 3. The subset: tumor region T3, left-lateral pole. The CDR3 region has the DNA TGTGCCAGCAGACTTATGGGGGGGAGGGCAGCAGATACGCAGTATTTT. Encoded protein: CASRLMGGRAADTQYF. Full variable domain (outside the CDR3, taken from reference TRBV28 and TRBJ2-3): DVKVTQSSRYLVKRTGEKVFLECVQDMDHENMFWYRQDPGLGLRLIYFSYDVKMKEKGDIPEGYSVSREKKERFSLILESASTNQTSMYLCASRLMGGRAADTQYFGPGTRLTVL.